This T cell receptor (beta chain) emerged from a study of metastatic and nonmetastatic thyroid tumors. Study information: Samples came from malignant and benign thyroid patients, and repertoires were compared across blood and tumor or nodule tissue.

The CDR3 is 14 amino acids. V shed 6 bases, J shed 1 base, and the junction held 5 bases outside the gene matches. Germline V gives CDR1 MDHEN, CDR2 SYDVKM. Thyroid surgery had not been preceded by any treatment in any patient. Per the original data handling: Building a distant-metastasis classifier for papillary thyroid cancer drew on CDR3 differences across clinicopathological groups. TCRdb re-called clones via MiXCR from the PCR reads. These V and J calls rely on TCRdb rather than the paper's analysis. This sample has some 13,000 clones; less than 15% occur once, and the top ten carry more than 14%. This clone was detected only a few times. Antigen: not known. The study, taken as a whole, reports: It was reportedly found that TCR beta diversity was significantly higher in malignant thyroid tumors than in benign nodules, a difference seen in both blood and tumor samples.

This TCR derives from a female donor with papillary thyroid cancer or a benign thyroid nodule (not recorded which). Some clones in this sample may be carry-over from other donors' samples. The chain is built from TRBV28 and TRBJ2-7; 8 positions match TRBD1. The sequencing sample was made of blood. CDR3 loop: CASRYDRGSYEQYF. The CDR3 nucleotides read TGTGCCAGCAGATATGACAGGGGATCCTACGAGCAGTACTTC.